This TCR beta chain was sequenced for a study of T cells in Graves' hyperthyroidism and ophthalmopathy. Trimming took 2 bases from V and 0 from J, leaving 13 bases between them. Germline values: CDR1 SGHVS, CDR2 FQNEAQ. The CDR3 is 16 residues long. Amplification of TCR beta CDR3 regions used RNA as the template. A first-round RT-PCR of the TCR CDR3 used the HTBI primer set. From the multiplex PCR reads, TCRdb called clonotypes with MiXCR, one entry per CDR3 protein. The sample has approximately 870,000 distinct CDR3 sequences; approximately 40% are singletons. Findings and caveats of the study: Most thyroid clonotypes that were expanded above 0.001 also turned up in blood.

This clonotype was detected ten times or more. Its target is unknown. The chain uses TRBV7-8 and TRBJ1-1; D possibly corresponds to TRBD1 (6 bases). This clonotype originated in a man aged 18 to 30 with Graves' hyperthyroidism. The sample taken for sequencing was blood. In DNA, the CDR3 is TGTGCCAGCAGCTTAAGGACAGACGCCATGAACACTGAAGCTTTCTTT. Protein sequence: CASSLRTDAMNTEAFF.